This T cell receptor beta chain was observed in a study of regulatory dendritic cells for organ transplantation. About this clone itself: Its antigen remains unknown.

Clones were read by immunoSEQ multiplex PCR, and TCRdb kept only the in-frame ones, dropping some. The data contain roughly 28,000 clones, around 84% of them seen just once; the ten biggest clones take up approximately 0.1%. Study-wide results and caveats: Memory CD8+ clonal expansion seemed more limited with regulatory than mature dendritic cells. Considerable individual heterogeneity was seen in alloreactive memory CD8+ T cells. Memory T cells were less diverse than naive, with memory CD8+ most oligoclonal.

The CDR3 length is 16 residues. The TCR sequence derives from a human donor in good health. The chain joins TRBV21-1 to TRBJ2-3; the table's D call of TRBD2 was not tested on the DNA. TRBV21-1 is listed as a pseudogene. The sequenced sample was naive CD4+ T cells from blood. Subset of the sample: CD45RA+ naive T cells. The CDR3 nucleotides read TGTGCCAGCAGCAACCCCGGGGGATCTAGCACAGATACGCAGTATTTT. Encoded protein: CASSNPGGSSTDTQYF.